The T cell receptor beta chain under discussion was sequenced for a study of cytomegalovirus exposure and HLA in healthy donors. Study outcomes and limitations: It was confirmed in vitro that a few of the CMV-associated chains were specific for CMV antigens. Cytomegalovirus status was reportedly diagnosed by the classifier with high specificity and sensitivity.

Separate from the approximately 700-subject first cohort was the roughly 120-subject validation cohort, to which the donors belonged. Measured with immunoSEQ multiplex PCR; TCRdb has only the in-frame clones, and not every one. The data hold some 130,000 clones, with approximately 88% observed a single time. As regards this clone: Its antigen is not known.

Specimen: PBMCs. This clonotype was obtained from a woman under 30 in good health and CMV-seropositive.

This chain's CDR3 is CASSPPPEQSEAFF. In nucleotides, the CDR3 is TGTGCCAGCTCACCACCCCCCGAGCAAAGTGAAGCTTTCTTT. This chain joins TRBV18 and TRBJ1-1, with D uncertain. The germline CDR1 and CDR2 sequences are KGHSH and LQKENI. Between the trimmed V and J ends, which lost 0 bases and 7 bases, there was a span of 12 bases. The CDR3 contains 14 residues. The full variable domain, in which reference TRBV18 and TRBJ1-1 provide the parts outside the CDR3, is NAGVMQNPRHLVRRRGQEARLRCSPMKGHSHVYWYRQLPEEGLKFMVYLQKENIIDESGMPKERFSAEFPKEGPSILRIQQVVRGDSAAYFCASSPPPEQSEAFFGQGTRLTVV.